This T cell receptor (beta chain) derives from a study of T cells after yellow fever vaccination. Study-level results: One caveat is that FACS-sorted repertoires could contain abundant clonotypes contaminating from the bulk population.

This CDR3 is built from 17 residues. Unmatched junction bases numbered 11, after V lost 5 bases and J lost 5 bases. CDR1 is SGHVS and CDR2 is FNYEAQ in the germline V gene. Points on this clonotype: The antigen is unknown.

TCRdb reanalysed the 5' RACE reads using MiXCR and keeps one entry per CDR3 protein. The sample has more than 95,000 distinct CDR3 sequences, 7.5% to 10% seen once; the top ten hold 40%. Source: CD8+ T cells sorted from PBMCs, taken on the day of the yellow fever booster vaccination. The clonotype comes from a man aged 18-30 years who received the YFV17D yellow fever vaccine. The chain is built from TRBV7-6 and TRBJ2-5; TRBD2 aligns across 13 bases. CDR3 DNA sequence: TGTGCCAGCAGCCTCCGACTAGCGGGGGGCCGCCGGGAGACCCAGTACTTC. As protein: CASSLRLAGGRRETQYF.